This is a list of T cell receptor beta chains from one sample in a study of siplizumab effects on memory and regulatory T cells. Sequencing was performed with immunoSEQ multiplex PCR; in TCRdb, only in-frame clones are kept and a portion is missing. Here the sample spans 99,000 or so clones, over 90% being singletons. Sequenced: Tregs sorted from blood. The receptors were sampled from a human donor in good health. CDR3s include the opening cysteine and the closing phenylalanine or tryptophan. D genes are given only for firm matches. Expanded clones are given a class, and other clones once, few, many or no size at all.

size	J	V	D	DNA	CDR3
once	TRBJ2-7	TRBV30	TRBD2	TGTGCCTGGAGTAAGCACGGGACTAGCGGGAAGGATGGGTCCTACGAGCAGTACTTC	CAWSKHGTSGKDGSYEQYF
.	TRBJ2-3	TRBV7-6	TRBD1	TGTGCCAGCAGCTTAAGAGGGGGCTCCACAGATACGCAGTATTTT	CASSLRGGSTDTQYF
.	TRBJ1-5	TRBV11-2	.	TGTGCCAGCAGCTTAGTAGCCCTGGCAAGGTGGGGTCAGCCCCAGCATTTT	CASSLVALARWGQPQHF
.	TRBJ2-7	TRBV27	TRBD2	TGTGCCAGCAGTAGTAGACTAGCGGCCTACGAGCAGTACTTC	CASSSRLAAYEQYF
.	TRBJ2-1	TRBV30	TRBD2	TGTGCCGGAAACGTTCCGGGACTAGCCGGCAATGAGCAGTTCTTC	CAGNVPGLAGNEQFF
.	TRBJ2-4	TRBV11-2	TRBD1	TGTGCCAGCAGCGCGCCGGGACAGGGGGCCGGAAACATTCAGTACTTC	CASSAPGQGAGNIQYF
.	TRBJ2-3	TRBV27	TRBD2	TGTGCCAGCAGTCTCGGACTAGCGGGGGATACGCAGTATTTT	CASSLGLAGDTQYF
.	TRBJ2-1	TRBV7-2	.	TGTGCCAGCAGCTTAGCCTCCCGGGGCTGGAATGAGCAGTTCTTC	CASSLASRGWNEQFF
once	TRBJ1-4	TRBV2	TRBD1	TGTGCCAGCAGTGACAGGGGGCGACTGGAAAAACTGTTTTTT	CASSDRGRLEKLFF
.	TRBJ2-5	TRBV7-9	.	TGTGCCAGCAGCTTAGGGTTGGGGACCCCAGCAGAGACCCAGTACTTC	CASSLGLGTPAETQYF
.	TRBJ2-2	TRBV5-1	.	TGCGCCTGTACCAAAGGGGTATCGGAAACCGGGGAGCTGTTTTTT	CACTKGVSETGELFF
.	TRBJ2-5	TRBV7-8	.	TGTGCCAGCAGCTTAGATTGGCGCGAGACCCAGTACTTC	CASSLDWRETQYF
.	TRBJ1-2	TRBV7-2	TRBD1	TGTGCCAGCAGAAGAACAGGGGATCGTAGCTATGGCTACACCTTC	CASRRTGDRSYGYTF
.	TRBJ1-6	TRBV9	.	TGTGCCAGCAGCGTCGGACGGACTAATTCACCCCTCCACTTT	CASSVGRTNSPLHF
few	TRBJ1-1	TRBV18	.	TGTGCCAGCTCAACGGGGTCGTTGAAGGCTTTCTTT	CASSTGSLKAFF
once	TRBJ2-5	TRBV27	.	TGTGCCAGCAGTTTGGCGGGGACCCAGTACTTC	CASSLAGTQYF
.	TRBJ1-1	TRBV19	TRBD1	TGTGCCAGTAGTATCGCACAGGGGTTCACTGAAGCTTTCTTT	CASSIAQGFTEAFF
.	TRBJ2-4	TRBV6-1	.	TGTGCCAGTGACTGGGACAAAAACATTCAGTACTTC	CASDWDKNIQYF
.	TRBJ1-2	TRBV19	.	TGTGCCAGTAGTATCCCAGGGGCCTATGGCTACACCTTC	CASSIPGAYGYTF
.	TRBJ1-2	TRBV10-3	TRBD1	TGTGCCATCAGGACAGGGGGCTATGGCTACACCTTC	CAIRTGGYGYTF
once	TRBJ1-1	TRBV11-1	.	TGTGCCAGCAGCCACCCGGGGGGCGGGAACACTGAAGCTTTCTTT	CASSHPGGGNTEAFF
.	TRBJ2-2	TRBV27	.	TGTGCCAGCAGTTTAAGGAGCAGGGGAGGCGACGGGGAGCTGTTTTTT	CASSLRSRGGDGELFF
few	TRBJ1-6	TRBV30	TRBD1	TGTGCCTGGTTGGGACAGCATAATTCACCCCTCCACTTT	CAWLGQHNSPLHF
.	TRBJ2-2	TRBV7-9	.	TGTGCCAGCAGCTTTAGGGTGCCCGGGGAGCTGTTTTTT	CASSFRVPGELFF
.	TRBJ2-5	TRBV6-8	TRBD2	TGTGCCAGCAGTTATGGTTTCGTATTAGCGGGAGCTATAGAGACCCAGTACTTC	CASSYGFVLAGAIETQYF
.	TRBJ2-3	TRBV11-3	.	TGTGCCAGCAGCTTAGCCCTAGCGCGCACAGATACGCAGTATTTT	CASSLALARTDTQYF
.	TRBJ1-1	TRBV11-3	.	TGTGCCAGCAGCTCCCGCGGCACTGAAGCTTTCTTT	CASSSRGTEAFF
.	TRBJ1-5	TRBV19	.	TGTGCCAGTAGTAAATCGGAACCCTATCAGCCCCAGCATTTT	CASSKSEPYQPQHF
.	TRBJ1-5	TRBV2	.	TGTGCCAGCGCATATAGCAATCAGCCCCAGCATTTT	CASAYSNQPQHF
.	TRBJ1-2	TRBV11-3	TRBD1	TGTGCCAGCAGCCTATCCAGGGGGCTTGGCTACACCTTC	CASSLSRGLGYTF
.	TRBJ1-2	TRBV15	.	TGTGCCACCAGCAGAGATCATAAGGGGGTGCACTTTGACTATGGCTACACCTTC	CATSRDHKGVHFDYGYTF
.	TRBJ2-1	TRBV7-9	.	TGTGCCAGCAGCCGCGCGGCAGGGATTGAAGGTGAGCAGTTCTTC	CASSRAAGIEGEQFF
.	TRBJ2-5	TRBV15	.	TGTGCCACCAGCGGAGGCCGTGCGGTACAAGAGACCCAGTACTTC	CATSGGRAVQETQYF
once	TRBJ2-5	TRBV2	.	TGTGCCAGCAGTGTGGGACTCCAAGAGACCCAGTACTTC	CASSVGLQETQYF
few	TRBJ1-2	TRBV5-1	TRBD1	TGCGCCAGCAGCCCCCGGGACAGCCTCTATGGCTACACCTTC	CASSPRDSLYGYTF
once	TRBJ2-1	TRBV11-2	.	TGTGCCAGCAGCTTTACGTATGAGCAGTTCTTC	CASSFTYEQFF
once	TRBJ1-1	TRBV5-1	.	TGCGCCAGCAGCTTGGAAGGGAACACTGAAGCTTTCTTT	CASSLEGNTEAFF
.	TRBJ2-7	TRBV7-9	.	TGTGCCAGCAGCTTACTCGGTTACGAGCAGTACTTC	CASSLLGYEQYF
.	TRBJ2-5	TRBV9	TRBD2	TGTACCAGCAGCACAGGCTTCGCGGGAGGGTCGGAGACCCAGTACTTC	CTSSTGFAGGSETQYF
.	TRBJ2-3	TRBV5-1	.	TGCGCCAGCAGCTTGGCGGGGACAGAAAACGGGGGTACGCAGTATTTT	CASSLAGTENGGTQYF
.	TRBJ1-5	TRBV4-2	.	TGTGCCAGCAGCCCGGGCACGGGGGCCAATCAGCCCCAGCATTTT	CASSPGTGANQPQHF
.	TRBJ2-3	TRBV5-6	TRBD2	TGTGCCAGCAGCCGCCTGGCGGGGGGGCTTGGCACAGATACGCAGTATTTT	CASSRLAGGLGTDTQYF
.	TRBJ1-3	TRBV6-1	TRBD1	TGTGCCAGCATAAACAGGGGCGCAGGAAACACCATATATTTT	CASINRGAGNTIYF
.	TRBJ2-5	TRBV7-2	.	TGTGCCAGCAGCTGGGGGGGACAGGTGTCCCAGTACTTC	CASSWGGQVSQYF
.	TRBJ2-4	TRBV7-2	.	TGTGCCAGCAGCTTAGATCCAGGGGTATTTGGCAAAAACATTCAGTACTTC	CASSLDPGVFGKNIQYF
.	TRBJ1-1	TRBV7-8	TRBD1	TGTGCCAGCAGCTTAGACGGCAGGGGGTTCACTGAAGCTTTCTTT	CASSLDGRGFTEAFF
.	TRBJ1-4	TRBV20-1	TRBD1	TGCAGTGCCTTGACAGGGGAAAAACTGTTTTTT	CSALTGEKLFF
.	TRBJ2-1	TRBV9	.	TGTGCCAGCAGCGTAGGGGCGGGACACTCCTACAATGAGCAGTTCTTC	CASSVGAGHSYNEQFF
.	TRBJ2-7	TRBV5-1	TRBD1	TGCGCCAGCAGCTTGTCGACAGGGGGAGACTACGAGCAGTACTTC	CASSLSTGGDYEQYF
.	TRBJ2-3	TRBV11-3	.	TGTGCCAGCGGATACACAGATACGCAGTATTTT	CASGYTDTQYF
once	TRBJ2-2	TRBV7-3	.	TGTGCCAGCAGCCTTGGACTCCACACCGGGGAGCTGTTTTTT	CASSLGLHTGELFF
.	TRBJ2-7	TRBV5-6	.	TGTGCCAGCAGGCTATGGGAATTCTCCTACGAGCAGTACTTC	CASRLWEFSYEQYF